The 11 T cell receptor beta chains presented below share a single source sample, sequenced in a study of PD-L1 blockade in urothelial cancer (dated by TCRdb to 2016 to 2017). Library generation was performed with the immunoSEQ multiplex PCR assay. Drawn from immuneACCESS, this table holds only the in-frame rearrangements with V and J called that TCRdb kept. Clones are partly lost; checked studies trace under half to an unresolved V gene and leave the rest unexplained. The sample includes around 42,000 clones, with 81% observed a single time. The ten largest clones take up 2.5% to 3% of the sample. The input for sequencing was PBMCs, taken around atezolizumab (anti-PD-L1) treatment. The receptors shown here come from a man between 70 and 80 years old with urothelial cancer.

V is TRBV10-3 and J is TRBJ2-3, with 9 bases aligning to TRBD1. Trimming at V came to 8 bases and at J to 2 bases, leaving 17 bases not matched to a gene. Germline CDR1 reads ENHRY; CDR2 reads SYGVKD. The CDR3 totals 18 residues. The chain's CDR3 is CAIGGQGISRDYTDTQYF. The CDR3 DNA sequence: TGTGCCATCGGAGGACAGGGGATTTCTCGCGATTACACAGATACGCAGTATTTT.

The rearrangement joins TRBV19 to TRBJ1-1, with TRBD1 matching over 8 bases. Per the germline V gene, CDR1 is LNHDA and CDR2 is SQIVND (reference sequence). Trimming took 6 bases from V and 0 from J; bases not matched to a gene: 9. The CDR3 loop spans 16 amino acids. The CDR3 region is CASSLRDRPLNTEAFF. In DNA, the CDR3 is TGTGCCAGTAGCCTCCGGGACAGGCCTCTGAACACTGAAGCTTTCTTT.

V and J are TRBV9 and TRBJ1-2, with 10 nucleotides matching TRBD1. Germline V gives CDR1 SGDLS, CDR2 YYNGEE. This CDR3 has 13 amino acids. V was clipped by 5 bases and J by 4 bases; unmatched bases: 2. The CDR3 nucleotides are TGTGCCAGCAGGGGGACAGGGGTCTATGGCTACACCTTC. As protein: CASRGTGVYGYTF.

This chain joins TRBV6-5 and TRBJ1-2; D is unresolved. The ends were cut back, 4 bases at V and 4 bases at J, with 10 bases in the middle. The CDR3 is 13 residues long. The germline gives CDR1 MNHEY, CDR2 SVGAGI. The CDR3: CASSSQLFYGYTF. The CDR3 DNA sequence: TGTGCCAGCAGTTCACAGCTGTTCTATGGCTACACCTTC.

The chain has TRBV29-1 and TRBJ2-6; 8 bases match TRBD1. V trimming: 6 bases; J trimming: 0 bases; junction bases outside the gene matches: 4. This CDR3 has 15 residues. Germline lookup yields CDR1 SQVTM and CDR2 ANQGSEA. The CDR3 DNA sequence: TGCAGCGTCGCGCAGGGGGCCTCTGGGGCCAACGTCCTGACTTTC. Translated: CSVAQGASGANVLTF.

The chain couples TRBV25-1 to TRBJ2-7; D perhaps matches TRBD2 (6 bases). CDR3 length equals 14 residues. The germline V gene encodes CDR1 MGHDK and CDR2 SYGVNS. Trimming left V 2 bases short and J 0 bases short, with 8 bases between. CDR3 in DNA: TGTGCCAGCAGTGAAATCGGGAGCTCCTACGAGCAGTACTTC. This gives the protein CASSEIGSSYEQYF.

The V call is TRBV7-9, the J call TRBJ1-1, with 7 bases that match TRBD1. Germline CDR1 SEHNR, CDR2 FQNEAQ (reference sequence). V lost 1 base to trimming and J lost 11 bases; unmatched junction nucleotides: 4. This CDR3 region has 12 residues. CDR3 in amino acids: CASSLETGRAFF. The CDR3 DNA reads TGTGCCAGCAGCTTAGAGACAGGGCGGGCTTTCTTT.

V gene TRBV19 combines with J gene TRBJ2-1; TRBD2 agrees at 16 bases. Germline trimming cut 4 bases from V and 8 bases from J; bases unmatched to any gene: 8. This CDR3 comprises 17 residues. Germline assignment: CDR1 LNHDA and CDR2 SQIVND (reference sequence). CDR3 protein: CASSRGTSGRVGYEQFF. The CDR3 nucleotides are TGTGCCAGTAGTAGGGGGACTAGCGGGAGGGTCGGCTATGAGCAGTTCTTC.

The chain has TRBV20-1 and TRBJ2-7, with D hard to call. V shed 4 bases and J shed 11 bases, with 15 bases lying between them. Germline V gene lookup returns CDR1 DFQATT and CDR2 SNEGSKA (reference sequence). The CDR3 covers 11 residues. The CDR3, as DNA: TGCAGTGCTACGAATCCCCCTCGAGAGTACTTC. It encodes CSATNPPREYF.

The chain combines TRBV20-1 with TRBJ2-5; no clear D gene. CDR1 is DFQATT and CDR2 is SNEGSKA in the germline V gene (reference sequence). V was pared by 4 bases and J by 3 bases, with 6 bases between. This CDR3 is built from 11 residues. The CDR3 DNA reads as TGCAGTGCTACCGACAAAGAGACCCAGTACTTC. Protein product: CSATDKETQYF.

The genes are TRBV23-1 and TRBJ2-5; the match to TRBD2 covers 8 bases. TRBV23-1 is placed among ORFs of uncertain function. J gave up 1 base and V 0 bases, and 13 bases lay outside the gene matches. CDR3 length: 19 amino acids. The chain's CDR3 is CASSQSEGWAGGLQETQYF. CDR3 coding DNA: TGCGCCAGCAGTCAATCGGAAGGGTGGGCGGGAGGCCTCCAAGAGACCCAGTACTTC.